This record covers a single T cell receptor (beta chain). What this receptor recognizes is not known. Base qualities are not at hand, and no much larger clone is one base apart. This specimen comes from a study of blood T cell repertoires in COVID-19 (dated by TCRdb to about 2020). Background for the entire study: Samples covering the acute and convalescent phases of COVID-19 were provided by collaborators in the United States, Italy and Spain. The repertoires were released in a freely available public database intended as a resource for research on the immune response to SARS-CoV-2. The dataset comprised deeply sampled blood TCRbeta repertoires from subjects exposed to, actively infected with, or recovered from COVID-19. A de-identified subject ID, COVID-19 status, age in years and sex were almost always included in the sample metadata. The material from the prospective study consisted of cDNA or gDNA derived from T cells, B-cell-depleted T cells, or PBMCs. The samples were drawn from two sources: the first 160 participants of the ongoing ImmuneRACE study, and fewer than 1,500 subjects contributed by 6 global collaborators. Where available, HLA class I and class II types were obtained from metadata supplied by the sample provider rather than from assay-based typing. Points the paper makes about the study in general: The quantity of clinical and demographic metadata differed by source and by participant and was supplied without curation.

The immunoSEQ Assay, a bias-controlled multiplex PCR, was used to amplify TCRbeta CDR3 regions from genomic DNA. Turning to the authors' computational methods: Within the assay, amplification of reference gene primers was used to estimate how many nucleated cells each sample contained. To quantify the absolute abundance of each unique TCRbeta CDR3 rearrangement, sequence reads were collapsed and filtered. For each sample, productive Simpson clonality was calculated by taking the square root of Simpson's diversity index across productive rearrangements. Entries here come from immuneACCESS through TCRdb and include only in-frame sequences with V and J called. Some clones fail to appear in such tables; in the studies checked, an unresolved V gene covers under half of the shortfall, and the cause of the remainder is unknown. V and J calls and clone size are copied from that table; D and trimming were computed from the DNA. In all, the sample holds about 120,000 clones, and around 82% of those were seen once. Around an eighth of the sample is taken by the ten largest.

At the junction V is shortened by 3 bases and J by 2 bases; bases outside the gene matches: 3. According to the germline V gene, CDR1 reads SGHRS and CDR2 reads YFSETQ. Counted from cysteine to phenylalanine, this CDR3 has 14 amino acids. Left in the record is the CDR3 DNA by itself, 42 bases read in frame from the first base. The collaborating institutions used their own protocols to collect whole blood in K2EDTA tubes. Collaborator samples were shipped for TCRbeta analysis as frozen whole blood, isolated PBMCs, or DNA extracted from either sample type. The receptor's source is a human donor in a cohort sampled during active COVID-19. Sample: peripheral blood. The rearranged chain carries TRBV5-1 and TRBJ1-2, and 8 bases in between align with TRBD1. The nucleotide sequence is TGCGCCAGCAGCTCGGGACAGGACAACTATGGCTACACCTTC. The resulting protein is CASSSGQDNYGYTF.